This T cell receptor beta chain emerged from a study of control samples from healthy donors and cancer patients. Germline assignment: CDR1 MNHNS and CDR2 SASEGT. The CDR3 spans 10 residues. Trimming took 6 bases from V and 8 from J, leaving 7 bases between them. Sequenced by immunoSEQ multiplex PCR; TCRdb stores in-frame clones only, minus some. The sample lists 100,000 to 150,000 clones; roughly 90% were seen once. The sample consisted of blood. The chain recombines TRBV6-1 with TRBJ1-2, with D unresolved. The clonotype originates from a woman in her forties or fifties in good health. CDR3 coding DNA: TGTGCCAGCAGCTCCACGGGCTACACCTTC. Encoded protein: CASSSTGYTF.